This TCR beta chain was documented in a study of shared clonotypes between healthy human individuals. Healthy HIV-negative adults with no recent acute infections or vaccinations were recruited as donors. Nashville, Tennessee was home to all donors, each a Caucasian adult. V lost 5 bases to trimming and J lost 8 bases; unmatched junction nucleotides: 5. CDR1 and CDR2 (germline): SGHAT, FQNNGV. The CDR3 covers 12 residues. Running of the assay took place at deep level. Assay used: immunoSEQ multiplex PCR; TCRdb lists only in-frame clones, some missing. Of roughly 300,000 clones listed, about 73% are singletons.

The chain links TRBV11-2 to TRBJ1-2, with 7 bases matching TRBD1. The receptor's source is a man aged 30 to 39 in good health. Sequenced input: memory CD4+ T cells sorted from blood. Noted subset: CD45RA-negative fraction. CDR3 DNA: TGTGCCAGCAGCGCCACAGGGGCCGGCTACACCTTC. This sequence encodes CASSATGAGYTF.